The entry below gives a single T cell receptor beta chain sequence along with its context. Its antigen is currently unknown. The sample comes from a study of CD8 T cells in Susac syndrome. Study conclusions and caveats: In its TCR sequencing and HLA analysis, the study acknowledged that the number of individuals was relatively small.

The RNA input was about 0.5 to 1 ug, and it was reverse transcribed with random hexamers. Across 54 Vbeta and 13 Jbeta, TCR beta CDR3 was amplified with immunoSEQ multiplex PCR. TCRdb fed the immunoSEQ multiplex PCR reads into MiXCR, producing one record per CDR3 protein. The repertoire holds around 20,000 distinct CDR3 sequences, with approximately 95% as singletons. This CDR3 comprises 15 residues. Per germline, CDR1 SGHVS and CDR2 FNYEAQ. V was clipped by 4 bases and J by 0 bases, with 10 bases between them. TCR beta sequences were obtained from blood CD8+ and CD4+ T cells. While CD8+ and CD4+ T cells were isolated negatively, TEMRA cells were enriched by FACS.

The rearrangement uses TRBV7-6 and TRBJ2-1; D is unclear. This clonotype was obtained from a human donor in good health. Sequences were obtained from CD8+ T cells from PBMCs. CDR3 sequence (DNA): TGTGCCAGCAGCTCCGACCCGGACTCCTACAATGAGCAGTTCTTC. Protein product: CASSSDPDSYNEQFF.